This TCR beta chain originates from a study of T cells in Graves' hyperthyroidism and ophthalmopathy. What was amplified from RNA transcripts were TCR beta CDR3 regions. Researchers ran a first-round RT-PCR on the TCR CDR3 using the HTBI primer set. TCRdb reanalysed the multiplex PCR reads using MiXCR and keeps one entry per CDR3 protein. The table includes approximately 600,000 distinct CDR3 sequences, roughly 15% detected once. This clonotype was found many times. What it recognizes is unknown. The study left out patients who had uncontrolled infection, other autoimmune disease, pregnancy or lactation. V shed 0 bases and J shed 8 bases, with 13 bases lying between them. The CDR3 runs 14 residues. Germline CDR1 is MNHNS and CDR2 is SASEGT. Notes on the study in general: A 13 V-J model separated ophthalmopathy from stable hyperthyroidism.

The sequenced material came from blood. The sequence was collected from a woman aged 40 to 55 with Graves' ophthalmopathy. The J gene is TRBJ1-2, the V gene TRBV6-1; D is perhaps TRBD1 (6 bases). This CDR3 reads CASSEAYDRNGYTF. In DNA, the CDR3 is TGTGCCAGCAGTGAAGCCTACGACAGGAACGGCTACACCTTC.